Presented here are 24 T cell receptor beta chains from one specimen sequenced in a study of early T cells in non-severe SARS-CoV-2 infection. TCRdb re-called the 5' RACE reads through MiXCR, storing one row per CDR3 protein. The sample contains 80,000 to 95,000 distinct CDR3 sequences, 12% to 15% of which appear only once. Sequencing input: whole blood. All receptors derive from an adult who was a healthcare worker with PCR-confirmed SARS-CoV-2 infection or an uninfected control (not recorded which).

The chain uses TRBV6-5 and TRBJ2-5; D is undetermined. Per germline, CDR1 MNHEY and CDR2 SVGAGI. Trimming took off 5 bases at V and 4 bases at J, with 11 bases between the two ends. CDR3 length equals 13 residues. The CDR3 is CASSPLVGETQYF. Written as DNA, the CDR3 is TGTGCCAGCAGTCCCCTTGTAGGAGAGACCCAGTACTTC.

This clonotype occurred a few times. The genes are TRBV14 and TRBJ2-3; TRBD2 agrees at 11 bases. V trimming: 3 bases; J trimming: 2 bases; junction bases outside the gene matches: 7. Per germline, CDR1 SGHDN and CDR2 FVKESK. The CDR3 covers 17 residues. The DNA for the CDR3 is TGTGCCAGCAGCCACCACGGACTAGCGGGTTTCACAGATACGCAGTATTTT. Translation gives CASSHHGLAGFTDTQYF.

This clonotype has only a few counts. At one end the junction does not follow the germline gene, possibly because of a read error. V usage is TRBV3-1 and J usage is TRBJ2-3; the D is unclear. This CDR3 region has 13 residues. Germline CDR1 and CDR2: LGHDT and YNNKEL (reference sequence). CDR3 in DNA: TGTGCCAGCAGCAAAGACAAGGGTCCTACGCAGTATTTT. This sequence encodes CASSKDKGPTQYF.

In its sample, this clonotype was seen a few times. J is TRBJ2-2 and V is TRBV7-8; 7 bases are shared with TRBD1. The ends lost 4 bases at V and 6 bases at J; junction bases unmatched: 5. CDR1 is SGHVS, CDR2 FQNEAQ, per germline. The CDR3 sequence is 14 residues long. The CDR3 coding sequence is TGTGCCAGCAGCTCCGACAGGGTGGCCGGGGAGCTGTTTTTT. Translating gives CASSSDRVAGELFF.

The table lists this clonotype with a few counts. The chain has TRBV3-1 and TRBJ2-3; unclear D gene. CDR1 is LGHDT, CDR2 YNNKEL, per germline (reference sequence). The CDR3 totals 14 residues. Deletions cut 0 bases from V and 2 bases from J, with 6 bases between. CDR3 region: CASSQEDLTDTQYF. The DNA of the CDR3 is TGTGCCAGCAGCCAAGAGGACCTCACAGATACGCAGTATTTT.

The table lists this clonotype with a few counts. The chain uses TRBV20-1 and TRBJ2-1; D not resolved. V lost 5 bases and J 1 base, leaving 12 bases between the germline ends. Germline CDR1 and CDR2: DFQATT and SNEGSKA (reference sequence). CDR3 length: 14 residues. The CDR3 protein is CSAPKEWSYNEQFF. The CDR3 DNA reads TGCAGTGCTCCCAAAGAGTGGTCCTACAATGAGCAGTTCTTC.

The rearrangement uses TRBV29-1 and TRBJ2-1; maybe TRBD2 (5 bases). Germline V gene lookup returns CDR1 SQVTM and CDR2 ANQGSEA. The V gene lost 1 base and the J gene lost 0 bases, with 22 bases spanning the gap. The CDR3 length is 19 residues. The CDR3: CSVEGGVLPGLNSYNEQFF. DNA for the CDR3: TGCAGCGTTGAAGGGGGAGTGCTACCCGGGCTAAACTCCTACAATGAGCAGTTCTTC.

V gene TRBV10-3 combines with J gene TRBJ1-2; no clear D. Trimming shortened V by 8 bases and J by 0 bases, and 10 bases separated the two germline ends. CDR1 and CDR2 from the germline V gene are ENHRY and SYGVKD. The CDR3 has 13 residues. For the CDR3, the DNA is TGTGCCATCGGGCGGTCGGCTAACTATGGCTACACCTTC. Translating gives CAIGRSANYGYTF.

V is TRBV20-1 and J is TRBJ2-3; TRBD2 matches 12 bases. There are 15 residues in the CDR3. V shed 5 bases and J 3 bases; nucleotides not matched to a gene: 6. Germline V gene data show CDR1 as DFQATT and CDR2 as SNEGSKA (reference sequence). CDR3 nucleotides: TGCAGTGCTTCCGGACTAGCGGGGAGAACAGATACGCAGTATTTT. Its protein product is CSASGLAGRTDTQYF.

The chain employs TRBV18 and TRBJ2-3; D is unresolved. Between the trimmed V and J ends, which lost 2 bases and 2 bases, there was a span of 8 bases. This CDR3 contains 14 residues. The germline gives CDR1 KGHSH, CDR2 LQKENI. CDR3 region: CASSPIPTTDTQYF. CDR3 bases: TGTGCCAGCTCACCAATCCCGACCACAGATACGCAGTATTTT.

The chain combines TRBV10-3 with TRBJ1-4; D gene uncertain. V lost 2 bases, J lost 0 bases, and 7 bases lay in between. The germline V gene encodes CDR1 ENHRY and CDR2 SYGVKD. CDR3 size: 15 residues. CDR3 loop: CAISEVQTTNEKLFF. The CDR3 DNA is TGTGCCATCAGTGAGGTCCAGACAACTAATGAAAAACTGTTTTTT.

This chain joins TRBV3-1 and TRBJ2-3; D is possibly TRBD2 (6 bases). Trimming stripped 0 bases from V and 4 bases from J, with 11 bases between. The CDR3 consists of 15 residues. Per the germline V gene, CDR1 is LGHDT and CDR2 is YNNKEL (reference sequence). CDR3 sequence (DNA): TGTGCCAGCAGCCAAGAACTAGCTGTCCCAGATACGCAGTATTTT. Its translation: CASSQELAVPDTQYF.

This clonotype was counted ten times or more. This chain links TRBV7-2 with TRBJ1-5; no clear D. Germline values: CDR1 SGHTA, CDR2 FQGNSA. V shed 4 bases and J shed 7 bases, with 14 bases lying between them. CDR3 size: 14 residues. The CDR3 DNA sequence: TGTGCCAGCAGCTCCTGGGATGTAAACCAGCCCCAGCATTTT. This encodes CASSSWDVNQPQHF.

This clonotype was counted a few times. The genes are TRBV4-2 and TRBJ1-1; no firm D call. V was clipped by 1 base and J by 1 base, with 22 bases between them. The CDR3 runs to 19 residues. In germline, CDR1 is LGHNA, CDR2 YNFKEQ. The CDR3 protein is CASSQASTRPFSRNTEAFF. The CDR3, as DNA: TGTGCCAGCAGCCAAGCAAGCACGAGGCCTTTTTCGAGGAACACTGAAGCTTTCTTT.

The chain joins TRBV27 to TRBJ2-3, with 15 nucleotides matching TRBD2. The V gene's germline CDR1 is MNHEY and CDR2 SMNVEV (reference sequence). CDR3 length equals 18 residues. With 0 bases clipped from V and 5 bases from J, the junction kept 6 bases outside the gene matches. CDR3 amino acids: CASSLSGGLAGGRDTQYF. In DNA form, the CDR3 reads TGTGCCAGCAGTTTATCGGGAGGACTAGCGGGGGGGAGAGATACGCAGTATTTT.

CDR3 sequence reads: CASSLGRRPLSSGNTIYF. The DNA of the CDR3 is TGTGCCAGCAGCTTAGGCCGACGGCCCCTGAGCTCTGGAAACACCATATATTTT. The chain combines TRBV7-2 with TRBJ1-3; D remains unclear. Trimming took off 1 base at V and 0 bases at J, with 16 bases between the two ends. The CDR3 sequence is 18 residues long. Looked up from germline, CDR1 is SGHTA and CDR2 is FQGNSA.

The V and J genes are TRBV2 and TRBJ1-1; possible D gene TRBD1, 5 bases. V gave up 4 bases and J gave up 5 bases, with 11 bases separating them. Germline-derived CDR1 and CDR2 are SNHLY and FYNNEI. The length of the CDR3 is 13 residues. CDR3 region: CASSGFGGTEAFF. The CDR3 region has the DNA TGTGCCAGCAGTGGGTTCGGGGGAACTGAAGCTTTCTTT.

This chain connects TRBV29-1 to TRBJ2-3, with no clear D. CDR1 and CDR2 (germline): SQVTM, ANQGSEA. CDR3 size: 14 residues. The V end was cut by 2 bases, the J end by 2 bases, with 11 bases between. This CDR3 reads CSVEIRPDTDTQYF. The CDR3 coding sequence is TGCAGCGTTGAAATTCGTCCGGACACAGATACGCAGTATTTT.

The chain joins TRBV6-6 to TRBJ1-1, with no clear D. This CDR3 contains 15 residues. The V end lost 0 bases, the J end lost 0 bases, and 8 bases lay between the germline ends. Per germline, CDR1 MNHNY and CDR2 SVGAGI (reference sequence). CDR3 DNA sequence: TGTGCCAGCAGTTACTCGCCAAGCCTGAACACTGAAGCTTTCTTT. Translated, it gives CASSYSPSLNTEAFF.

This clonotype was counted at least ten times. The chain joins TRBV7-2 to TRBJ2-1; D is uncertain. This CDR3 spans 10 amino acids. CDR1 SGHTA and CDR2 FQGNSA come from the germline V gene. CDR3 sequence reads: CGRLANEQFF. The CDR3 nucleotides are TGTGGGAGACTTGCCAATGAGCAGTTCTTC.

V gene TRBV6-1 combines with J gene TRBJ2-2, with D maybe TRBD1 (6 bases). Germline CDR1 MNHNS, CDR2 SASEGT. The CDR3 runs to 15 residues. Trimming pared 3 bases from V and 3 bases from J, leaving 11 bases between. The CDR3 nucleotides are TGTGCCAGCAGTGAGTTGGGGGCGCACACCGGGGAGCTGTTTTTT. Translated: CASSELGAHTGELFF.

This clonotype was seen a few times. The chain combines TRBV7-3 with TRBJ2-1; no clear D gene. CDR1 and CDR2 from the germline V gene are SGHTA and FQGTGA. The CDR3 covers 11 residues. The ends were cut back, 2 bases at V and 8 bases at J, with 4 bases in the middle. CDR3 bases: TGTGCCAGCAGCTTAGGACATGAGCAGTTCTTC. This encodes CASSLGHEQFF.

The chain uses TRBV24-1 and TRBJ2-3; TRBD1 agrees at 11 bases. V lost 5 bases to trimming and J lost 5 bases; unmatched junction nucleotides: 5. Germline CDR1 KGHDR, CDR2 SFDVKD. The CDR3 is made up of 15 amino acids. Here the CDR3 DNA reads TGTGCCACCAGTGGGGGGACAGGGGGGCAAGATACGCAGTATTTT. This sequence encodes CATSGGTGGQDTQYF.

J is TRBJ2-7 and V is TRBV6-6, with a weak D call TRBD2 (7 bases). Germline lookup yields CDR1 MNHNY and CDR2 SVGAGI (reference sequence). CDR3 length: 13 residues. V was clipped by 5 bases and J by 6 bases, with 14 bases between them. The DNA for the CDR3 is TGTGCCAGCAGTGCGGCAGGGGAGGGCGAGCAGTACTTC. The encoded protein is CASSAAGEGEQYF.